These T cell receptor beta chains were read from a single sample in a study of CD8 T cells in Susac syndrome. One entry per CDR3 protein results from TCRdb running MiXCR on the immunoSEQ multiplex PCR reads. The data contain 150,000 to 200,000 distinct CDR3 sequences, roughly 92% of them seen just once; the ten biggest clones take up 0.12%. The source material was CD4+ T cells from PBMCs. Source of these receptors: a human donor with Susac syndrome. The CDR3 runs from the conserved cysteine through the conserved F or W. Fields, in order: clone size, D gene, V gene, J gene, CDR3 length, CDR3 protein, CDR3 DNA. The D gene is left open where the match is weak. Expanded clones get a size class; other rows say once, few or many, or leave the size out.

clone_size: .; d_call: TRBD1; v_call: TRBV9; j_call: TRBJ1-2; cdr3_length: 13; cdr3_aa: CASSPRTGSGYTF; cdr3_nt: TGTGCCAGCAGCCCCCGGACAGGGTCTGGCTACACCTTC
clone_size: once; d_call: .; v_call: TRBV3-1; j_call: TRBJ2-7; cdr3_length: 15; cdr3_aa: CASSLALQSAIGQYF; cdr3_nt: TGTGCCAGCAGCCTTGCGCTCCAATCCGCTATAGGGCAGTACTTC
clone_size: .; d_call: .; v_call: TRBV18; j_call: TRBJ1-1; cdr3_length: 15; cdr3_aa: CASSPGDPSLSEAFF; cdr3_nt: TGTGCCAGCTCACCGGGCGACCCTTCATTATCTGAAGCTTTCTTT
clone_size: once; d_call: .; v_call: TRBV7-8; j_call: TRBJ2-7; cdr3_length: 14; cdr3_aa: CASSYSGSKGEQYF; cdr3_nt: TGTGCCAGCAGTTACTCAGGGTCCAAGGGCGAGCAGTACTTC
clone_size: .; d_call: .; v_call: TRBV5-6; j_call: TRBJ1-4; cdr3_length: 12; cdr3_aa: CASSLRWEKLFF; cdr3_nt: TGTGCCAGCAGCTTGAGGTGGGAAAAACTGTTTTTT
clone_size: .; d_call: .; v_call: TRBV3-1; j_call: TRBJ1-2; cdr3_length: 15; cdr3_aa: CASSLTDRTNYGYTF; cdr3_nt: TGTGCCAGCAGCCTAACGGACAGAACTAACTATGGCTACACCTTC
clone_size: .; d_call: TRBD2; v_call: TRBV27; j_call: TRBJ2-3; cdr3_length: 17; cdr3_aa: CASRRTSGAPKTDTQYF; cdr3_nt: TGTGCCAGCAGACGGACTAGCGGGGCTCCCAAGACAGATACGCAGTATTTT
clone_size: .; d_call: TRBD1; v_call: TRBV12-3/TRBV12-4; j_call: TRBJ1-2; cdr3_length: 14; cdr3_aa: CASSLGQGVGGYTF; cdr3_nt: TGTGCCAGCAGTTTAGGACAGGGGGTTGGGGGCTACACCTTC
clone_size: few; d_call: TRBD2; v_call: TRBV7-3; j_call: TRBJ2-3; cdr3_length: 16; cdr3_aa: CASSLGASGGTDTQYF; cdr3_nt: TGTGCCAGCAGCTTAGGGGCTAGCGGGGGAACCGATACGCAGTATTTT
clone_size: .; d_call: .; v_call: TRBV3-1; j_call: TRBJ2-2; cdr3_length: 18; cdr3_aa: CASSQQGGRGLNTGELFF; cdr3_nt: TGTGCCAGCAGCCAACAAGGGGGACGGGGGTTGAACACCGGGGAGCTGTTTTTT
clone_size: .; d_call: .; v_call: TRBV4-3; j_call: TRBJ1-2; cdr3_length: 15; cdr3_aa: CASSQDDLGNYGYTF; cdr3_nt: TGCGCCAGCAGCCAAGATGACTTAGGGAACTATGGCTACACCTTC
clone_size: .; d_call: .; v_call: TRBV20-1; j_call: TRBJ1-2; cdr3_length: 12; cdr3_aa: CSARPSGRGYTF; cdr3_nt: TGCAGTGCTAGACCCTCGGGTCGTGGCTACACCTTC
clone_size: .; d_call: .; v_call: TRBV7-2; j_call: TRBJ2-5; cdr3_length: 15; cdr3_aa: CASSFNKGSQETQYF; cdr3_nt: TGTGCCAGCAGCTTTAATAAGGGGAGTCAAGAGACCCAGTACTTC
clone_size: few; d_call: TRBD1; v_call: TRBV4-1; j_call: TRBJ1-1; cdr3_length: 14; cdr3_aa: CASSQTRQGTEAFF; cdr3_nt: TGCGCCAGCAGTCAAACCCGACAGGGGACTGAAGCTTTCTTT
clone_size: .; d_call: .; v_call: TRBV29-1; j_call: TRBJ1-4; cdr3_length: 13; cdr3_aa: CSVERQSGEKLFF; cdr3_nt: TGCAGCGTTGAGCGTCAGAGTGGAGAAAAACTGTTTTTT
clone_size: .; d_call: .; v_call: TRBV4-3; j_call: TRBJ1-1; cdr3_length: 14; cdr3_aa: CASSHDVENTEAFF; cdr3_nt: TGCGCCAGCAGCCATGACGTCGAGAACACTGAAGCTTTCTTT
clone_size: .; d_call: .; v_call: TRBV7-8; j_call: TRBJ1-2; cdr3_length: 11; cdr3_aa: CASSARDGYTF; cdr3_nt: TGTGCCAGCAGCGCCCGAGATGGCTACACCTTC
clone_size: .; d_call: TRBD2; v_call: TRBV7-9; j_call: TRBJ2-7; cdr3_length: 15; cdr3_aa: CASSREDFHSYEQYF; cdr3_nt: TGTGCCAGCAGCCGGGAGGACTTTCACTCCTACGAGCAGTACTTC
clone_size: .; d_call: .; v_call: TRBV6-6; j_call: TRBJ2-7; cdr3_length: 16; cdr3_aa: CASSPRTQGFAYEQYF; cdr3_nt: TGTGCCAGCAGCCCAAGGACTCAGGGGTTCGCCTACGAGCAGTACTTC
clone_size: once; d_call: TRBD1; v_call: TRBV19; j_call: TRBJ2-5; cdr3_length: 16; cdr3_aa: CASSKRSGQLQETQYF; cdr3_nt: TGTGCCAGTAGTAAACGCTCGGGACAGCTCCAAGAGACCCAGTACTTC
clone_size: once; d_call: TRBD1; v_call: TRBV5-1; j_call: TRBJ2-1; cdr3_length: 16; cdr3_aa: CASIPPGTGGLSEQFF; cdr3_nt: TGCGCCAGCATTCCCCCCGGGACAGGGGGCTTAAGTGAGCAGTTCTTC
clone_size: .; d_call: .; v_call: TRBV2; j_call: TRBJ2-5; cdr3_length: 13; cdr3_aa: CASSGSHQETQYF; cdr3_nt: TGTGCCAGCAGCGGCTCTCACCAAGAGACCCAGTACTTC
clone_size: .; d_call: .; v_call: TRBV15; j_call: TRBJ2-5; cdr3_length: 14; cdr3_aa: CATSKRQGQETQYF; cdr3_nt: TGTGCCACCAGCAAAAGACAAGGCCAAGAGACCCAGTACTTC
clone_size: once; d_call: .; v_call: TRBV4-3; j_call: TRBJ1-3; cdr3_length: 17; cdr3_aa: CASSQEVGPRYGNTIYF; cdr3_nt: TGCGCCAGCAGCCAAGAAGTGGGACCCAGGTATGGAAACACCATATATTTT
clone_size: .; d_call: TRBD2; v_call: TRBV20-1; j_call: TRBJ2-5; cdr3_length: 14; cdr3_aa: CSARGGGAKETQYF; cdr3_nt: TGCAGTGCTAGAGGCGGGGGGGCCAAAGAGACCCAGTACTTC
clone_size: .; d_call: .; v_call: TRBV7-3; j_call: TRBJ2-3; cdr3_length: 17; cdr3_aa: CASSLGLTRGSTDTQYF; cdr3_nt: TGTGCCAGCAGCTTAGGGCTGACGCGGGGAAGCACAGATACGCAGTATTTT
clone_size: .; d_call: TRBD1; v_call: TRBV20-1; j_call: TRBJ2-5; cdr3_length: 14; cdr3_aa: CSAQNYRGQETQYF; cdr3_nt: TGCAGTGCCCAGAATTACAGGGGCCAAGAGACCCAGTACTTC
clone_size: .; d_call: TRBD2; v_call: TRBV5-1; j_call: TRBJ2-7; cdr3_length: 13; cdr3_aa: CASSPGTRNEQYF; cdr3_nt: TGCGCCAGCAGCCCCGGGACTAGGAACGAGCAGTACTTC
clone_size: .; d_call: TRBD1; v_call: TRBV5-1; j_call: TRBJ2-7; cdr3_length: 14; cdr3_aa: CASSSGTANYEQYF; cdr3_nt: TGCGCCAGCAGCTCAGGGACAGCCAACTACGAGCAGTACTTC
clone_size: .; d_call: .; v_call: TRBV30; j_call: TRBJ1-6; cdr3_length: 11; cdr3_aa: CAWSVGGPLHF; cdr3_nt: TGTGCCTGGAGTGTGGGTGGACCCCTCCACTTT
clone_size: .; d_call: .; v_call: TRBV4-3; j_call: TRBJ1-1; cdr3_length: 15; cdr3_aa: CASSRQADLNTEAFF; cdr3_nt: TGCGCCAGCAGCCGCCAAGCGGATTTGAACACTGAAGCTTTCTTT
clone_size: .; d_call: TRBD1; v_call: TRBV9; j_call: TRBJ1-6; cdr3_length: 15; cdr3_aa: CASSSRQGGNSPLHF; cdr3_nt: TGTGCCAGCAGCTCCCGACAGGGGGGTAATTCACCCCTCCACTTT
clone_size: .; d_call: .; v_call: TRBV20-1; j_call: TRBJ1-2; cdr3_length: 12; cdr3_aa: CSARSDDGGYTF; cdr3_nt: TGCAGTGCTAGGTCAGACGACGGCGGCTACACCTTC
clone_size: .; d_call: .; v_call: TRBV7-3; j_call: TRBJ2-1; cdr3_length: 16; cdr3_aa: CASSATGESRYNEQFF; cdr3_nt: TGTGCCAGCAGCGCCACCGGGGAGAGCCGCTACAATGAGCAGTTCTTC
clone_size: .; d_call: TRBD1; v_call: TRBV27; j_call: TRBJ1-2; cdr3_length: 14; cdr3_aa: CASSFGGRGNGYTF; cdr3_nt: TGTGCCAGCAGTTTTGGAGGCAGGGGGAATGGCTACACCTTC
clone_size: .; d_call: TRBD2; v_call: TRBV5-1; j_call: TRBJ2-1; cdr3_length: 15; cdr3_aa: CASRLAGGPYNEQFF; cdr3_nt: TGCGCCAGCCGACTAGCGGGGGGCCCATACAATGAGCAGTTCTTC
clone_size: .; d_call: TRBD1; v_call: TRBV3-1; j_call: TRBJ2-1; cdr3_length: 16; cdr3_aa: CASSQVQTGWVHGQFF; cdr3_nt: TGTGCCAGCAGCCAAGTTCAGACAGGGTGGGTTCACGGGCAGTTCTTC
clone_size: .; d_call: .; v_call: TRBV20-1; j_call: TRBJ2-3; cdr3_length: 13; cdr3_aa: CSVDSPSTDTQYF; cdr3_nt: TGCAGTGTTGACAGCCCTAGCACAGATACGCAGTATTTT
clone_size: .; d_call: .; v_call: TRBV27; j_call: TRBJ2-5; cdr3_length: 14; cdr3_aa: CASSFGGHGETQYF; cdr3_nt: TGTGCCAGCAGTTTTGGGGGGCATGGAGAGACCCAGTACTTC
clone_size: .; d_call: .; v_call: TRBV20-1; j_call: TRBJ2-2; cdr3_length: 12; cdr3_aa: CSARGRSGELFF; cdr3_nt: TGCAGTGCTCGAGGCCGATCCGGGGAGCTGTTTTTT
clone_size: .; d_call: TRBD2; v_call: TRBV30; j_call: TRBJ2-2; cdr3_length: 18; cdr3_aa: CAWSVGTSGGPNTGELFF; cdr3_nt: TGTGCCTGGAGTGTTGGTACTAGCGGGGGACCGAACACCGGGGAGCTGTTTTTT
clone_size: .; d_call: TRBD1; v_call: TRBV19; j_call: TRBJ2-5; cdr3_length: 15; cdr3_aa: CASSIGQGSQETQYF; cdr3_nt: TGTGCCAGTAGTATCGGACAGGGGAGCCAAGAGACCCAGTACTTC
clone_size: .; d_call: .; v_call: TRBV5-6; j_call: TRBJ2-4; cdr3_length: 14; cdr3_aa: CASSLDMAKNIQYF; cdr3_nt: TGTGCCAGCAGCTTGGACATGGCCAAAAACATTCAGTACTTC
clone_size: .; d_call: TRBD1; v_call: TRBV27; j_call: TRBJ1-2; cdr3_length: 15; cdr3_aa: CASSYRGPDYYGYTF; cdr3_nt: TGTGCCAGCAGTTACAGGGGGCCAGATTACTATGGCTACACCTTC
clone_size: .; d_call: TRBD1; v_call: TRBV18; j_call: TRBJ1-2; cdr3_length: 13; cdr3_aa: CASSPRRGDGYTF; cdr3_nt: TGTGCCAGCTCACCACGCAGGGGGGATGGCTACACCTTC
clone_size: .; d_call: TRBD1; v_call: TRBV5-4; j_call: TRBJ1-1; cdr3_length: 16; cdr3_aa: CASSLGGTGGAAEAFF; cdr3_nt: TGTGCCAGCAGCTTGGGGGGAACAGGGGGCGCCGCTGAAGCTTTCTTT
clone_size: .; d_call: TRBD2; v_call: TRBV6-2/TRBV6-3; j_call: TRBJ2-1; cdr3_length: 16; cdr3_aa: CASSTLAGGRANEQFF; cdr3_nt: TGTGCCAGCAGTACCTTAGCGGGGGGGCGCGCAAATGAGCAGTTCTTC
clone_size: .; d_call: TRBD2; v_call: TRBV4-1; j_call: TRBJ2-5; cdr3_length: 16; cdr3_aa: CASSQDNLAGGETQYF; cdr3_nt: TGCGCCAGCAGCCAAGATAACCTAGCGGGGGGGGAGACCCAGTACTTC
clone_size: .; d_call: .; v_call: TRBV6-1; j_call: TRBJ2-5; cdr3_length: 11; cdr3_aa: CASSEAWGEYF; cdr3_nt: TGTGCCAGCAGTGAAGCCTGGGGGGAGTACTTC
clone_size: .; d_call: TRBD1; v_call: TRBV20-1; j_call: TRBJ1-6; cdr3_length: 13; cdr3_aa: CSARRTGDSPLHF; cdr3_nt: TGCAGTGCTAGACGTACAGGGGATTCACCCCTCCACTTT
clone_size: .; d_call: .; v_call: TRBV3-1; j_call: TRBJ2-1; cdr3_length: 12; cdr3_aa: CASSDFYNEQFF; cdr3_nt: TGTGCCAGCAGCGATTTTTACAATGAGCAGTTCTTC